Sequencing of this T cell receptor beta chain was carried out in a study of blood T cell repertoires in COVID-19. Across the whole study: The United States, Italy and Spain supplied acute and convalescent COVID-19 samples. T cells, B-cell-depleted T cells, or PBMCs provided the cDNA or gDNA that served as material.

As processed by the authors: Amplification of reference gene primers was used by the study to estimate nucleated cell counts. Clones were read by immunoSEQ multiplex PCR, and TCRdb kept only the in-frame ones, dropping some. V and J calls and clone size are as listed in that table; D and trimming were resolved from the DNA. The sample records fewer than 150,000 clones, 85% being singletons. Trimming took 8 bases from V and 8 from J; bases not matched to a gene: 7. CDR1 is MNHEY and CDR2 is SVGAGI in the germline V gene. The CDR3 extends over 13 amino acids. Input material: peripheral blood. The chain combines TRBV6-5 with TRBJ1-4; TRBD1 matches at 8 bases. The TCR was taken from a human donor in a cohort sampled during active COVID-19. DNA of the CDR3: TGTGCCAGCGGACAGGGTATAGGGGAAAAACTGTTTTTT. This translates into CASGQGIGEKLFF.